The 32 T cell receptor beta chains reported below all come from one sample, sequenced in a study of cytomegalovirus exposure and HLA in healthy donors. A multiplex PCR was run with 60 Vbeta primers and 13 Jbeta primers. The assay was immunoSEQ multiplex PCR, and TCRdb's table has in-frame clones only and misses some. The sample lists roughly 200,000 clones, more than 80% occurring once. The sequencing input was PBMCs. These receptors all stem from a man aged 25-45 years in good health and CMV-seronegative.

The chain employs TRBV4-2 and TRBJ2-1; D is possibly TRBD2 (6 bases). V lost 0 bases and J lost 4, with 10 bases in between. This CDR3 contains 15 residues. From germline, CDR1 is LGHNA and CDR2 YNFKEQ. The CDR3, as DNA: TGTGCCAGCAGCCAAGATCGACTAGTATACAATGAGCAGTTCTTC. This gives the protein CASSQDRLVYNEQFF.

The chain has TRBV6-1 and TRBJ1-6; TRBD1 aligns across 7 bases. V lost 7 bases, J lost 7 bases, and 7 bases stayed unmatched. This CDR3 has 14 amino acids. Germline-derived CDR1 and CDR2 are MNHNS and SASEGT. The CDR3 region is CASTRQGSNSPLHF. The CDR3 DNA reads TGTGCCAGCACCCGACAGGGAAGCAATTCACCCCTCCACTTT.

This chain uses TRBV6-5 with TRBJ1-6, with D tentatively TRBD1 (6 bases). From germline, CDR1 is MNHEY and CDR2 SVGAGI. The CDR3 contains 15 residues. V was trimmed by 6 bases and J by 2 bases, leaving 11 bases between them. The CDR3 DNA reads TGTGCCAGCAGGAGACAGGTCACCTATAATTCACCCCTCCACTTT. Translated: CASRRQVTYNSPLHF.

The chain employs TRBV2 and TRBJ2-7; D unclear. The germline V gene encodes CDR1 SNHLY and CDR2 FYNNEI. Trimming removed 8 bases from V and 1 base from J, with 9 bases in between. The CDR3 contains 12 residues. This chain's CDR3 is CASVRSSYEQYF. CDR3 sequence (DNA): TGTGCCAGCGTTCGCAGTTCCTACGAGCAGTACTTC.

This chain connects TRBV5-1 to TRBJ2-4; D is possibly TRBD1 (6 bases). The CDR3 has 15 amino acids. CDR1 and CDR2 (germline): SGHRS, YFSETQ. Trimming cost V 0 bases and J 9 bases, with 16 bases left between them. The CDR3, as DNA: TGCGCCAGCAGCTTGGACAGGGTGGGTTGGAGCATTCAGTACTTC. As protein: CASSLDRVGWSIQYF. The full variable domain, rest sourced from reference TRBV5-1 and TRBJ2-4, is KAGVTQTPRYLIKTRGQQVTLSCSPISGHRSVSWYQQTPGQGLQFLFEYFSETQRNKGNFPGRFSGRQFSNSRSEMNVSTLELGDSALYLCASSLDRVGWSIQYFGAGTRLSVL.

The chain has TRBV7-2 and TRBJ2-2; 7 bases are a match to TRBD1. CDR1 SGHTA and CDR2 FQGNSA come from the germline V gene. The CDR3 runs to 12 residues. The junction had 1 base not matched to a gene; V was cut back by 5 bases and J by 7 bases. Here the CDR3 reads CASSQGVGELFF. Written as DNA, the CDR3 is TGTGCCAGCAGCCAGGGGGTCGGGGAGCTGTTTTTT. The full variable domain, its missing parts supplied by reference TRBV7-2 and TRBJ2-2, is GAGVSQSPSNKVTEKGKDVELRCDPISGHTALYWYRQSLGQGLEFLIYFQGNSAPDKSGLPSDRFSAERTGGSVSTLTIQRTQQEDSAVYLCASSQGVGELFFGEGSRLTVL.

This clone was detected only a few times. The same CDR3 arises from other DNA sequences in this sample as well. V gene TRBV7-2 combines with J gene TRBJ1-1; 9 bases map to TRBD1. V lost 1 base, J lost 0 bases, and 0 bases stayed unmatched. Germline loops: CDR1 SGHTA, CDR2 FQGNSA. This CDR3 is 15 amino acids long. CDR3: CASSLGTGVNTEAFF. As DNA, the CDR3 is TGTGCCAGCAGCTTAGGGACAGGGGTGAACACTGAAGCTTTCTTT.

As DNA, the CDR3 is TGTGCCAGCAGTGAATTAGGAGGGGGCGATGGCTACACCTTC. Translation: CASSELGGGDGYTF. This sequence joins TRBV6-1 and TRBJ1-2, with 7 bases fitting TRBD1. Germline V lookup: CDR1 MNHNS, CDR2 SASEGT. The CDR3 runs to 14 residues. Trimming at V came to 2 bases and at J to 6 bases, leaving 6 bases not matched to a gene.

This sequence joins TRBV28 and TRBJ2-5; D remains ambiguous. Trimming took off 3 bases at V and 4 bases at J, with 6 bases between the two ends. Germline V gene sequence: CDR1 MDHEN, CDR2 SYDVKM. The CDR3 is made up of 12 amino acids. The CDR3 is CASSFSSETQYF. In DNA form, the CDR3 reads TGTGCCAGCAGTTTCTCTTCAGAGACCCAGTACTTC.

V is TRBV9 and J is TRBJ2-5, with D possibly matching TRBD2 (6 bases). This CDR3 has 14 residues. Trimming took off 4 bases at V and 2 bases at J, with 12 bases between the two ends. Germline loops: CDR1 SGDLS, CDR2 YYNGEE. Here the CDR3 DNA reads TGTGCCAGCAGCCCAGCCGGGACTCAAGAGACCCAGTACTTC. Its protein product is CASSPAGTQETQYF.

This rearrangement joins TRBV28 to TRBJ1-4; 7 nucleotides agree with TRBD1. CDR3 length: 16 amino acids. V shed 4 bases and J 4 bases; nucleotides not matched to a gene: 9. In germline, CDR1 is MDHEN, CDR2 SYDVKM. CDR3 protein: CASSSPSTGFNEKLFF. CDR3 nucleotides: TGTGCCAGCAGTTCCCCCTCGACAGGGTTTAATGAAAAACTGTTTTTT.

This chain uses TRBV18 with TRBJ2-5; possible D gene TRBD1, 7 bases. Per germline, CDR1 KGHSH and CDR2 LQKENI. The CDR3 is made up of 16 amino acids. The V gene lost 4 bases and the J gene lost 5 bases, with 20 bases spanning the gap. In DNA, the CDR3 is TGTGCCAGCTCACGGATGGTGGAGGGGGCGAGGGAGACCCAGTACTTC. Encoded protein: CASSRMVEGARETQYF.

A single count supports this clone. The chain is built from TRBV27 and TRBJ1-2; the match to TRBD1 covers 8 bases. Germline lookup yields CDR1 MNHEY and CDR2 SMNVEV (reference sequence). CDR3 length: 14 residues. The trim removed 1 base at V and 6 bases at J, leaving 4 bases unmatched. CDR3 bases: TGTGCCAGCAGTTTATATCCCAGGGGGCATGGCTACACCTTC. Protein product: CASSLYPRGHGYTF.

J is TRBJ2-5 and V is TRBV28; tentatively, D is TRBD2 (6 bases). The DNA end lines up better with TRBJ2-7; the J call may be wrong. Germline assignment: CDR1 MDHEN and CDR2 SYDVKM. This CDR3 region has 15 residues. CDR3 sequence: CASSPYQRAHYEQYF. The CDR3 coding sequence is TGTGCCAGCAGCCCCTACCAGCGGGCGCACTACGAGCAGTACTTC.

The V gene is TRBV19, the J gene TRBJ1-5; TRBD1 matches 9 bases. The J segment lost 2 bases and the V segment lost 3 bases, leaving 20 bases of the junction unmatched. The CDR3 totals 21 residues. CDR1 LNHDA and CDR2 SQIVND come from the germline V gene (reference sequence). CDR3 residues: CASSMGFRDRAKNWGNQPQHF. CDR3 DNA sequence: TGTGCCAGTAGTATGGGCTTCCGGGACAGGGCTAAGAATTGGGGCAATCAGCCCCAGCATTTT.

This clone has only one observation. The CDR3 DNA reads TGTGCCAGCAGAAAAGACAGGGTTATCATGAACACTGAAGCTTTCTTT. As protein: CASRKDRVIMNTEAFF. The V gene is TRBV2, the J gene TRBJ1-1, with 7 nucleotides matching TRBD1. The CDR3 contains 16 residues. Losses at the gene ends were 6 bases for V and 0 bases for J; bases not matched to a gene: 10. Germline values: CDR1 SNHLY, CDR2 FYNNEI. The full variable domain, with the rest looked up from reference TRBV2 and TRBJ1-1, is EPEVTQTPSHQVTQMGQEVILRCVPISNHLYFYWYRQILGQKVEFLVSFYNNEISEKSEIFDDQFSVERPDGSNFTLKIRSTKLEDSAMYFCASRKDRVIMNTEAFFGQGTRLTVV.

The rearrangement joins TRBV18 to TRBJ1-1; 10 bases are a match to TRBD1. V shed 3 bases and J 5 bases; nucleotides not matched to a gene: 3. The CDR3 loop spans 14 amino acids. Germline CDR1 and CDR2: KGHSH and LQKENI. This CDR3 is CASSPRTGGTEAFF. CDR3 in DNA: TGTGCCAGCTCACCTAGGACAGGGGGAACTGAAGCTTTCTTT.

This chain joins TRBV5-1 and TRBJ1-3; D uncertain. The CDR3 consists of 14 residues. CDR1 and CDR2 (germline): SGHRS, YFSETQ. Trimming left V 7 bases short and J 0 bases short, with 11 bases between. The CDR3 region is CASSSGSSGNTIYF. CDR3 nucleotides: TGCGCCAGCTCTTCCGGGAGCTCTGGAAACACCATATATTTT.

The genes are TRBV6-1 and TRBJ1-1, with D possibly matching TRBD1 (5 bases). CDR3 length: 11 residues. Germline CDR1 MNHNS, CDR2 SASEGT. Deletions cut 2 bases from V and 8 bases from J, with 6 bases between. The CDR3 region has the DNA TGTGCCAGCAGTGAAAGGGGAGAAGCTTTCTTT. Residues: CASSERGEAFF.

The J gene is TRBJ2-2, the V gene TRBV7-9; perhaps TRBD1 as D (6 bases). Trimming cost V 5 bases and J 6 bases, with 22 bases left between them. The length of the CDR3 is 17 residues. Per germline, CDR1 SEHNR and CDR2 FQNEAQ (reference sequence). CDR3 DNA sequence: TGTGCCAGCAGCACCGAACAGGGATGGGGAAGGTCCGGGGAGCTGTTTTTT. Translation gives CASSTEQGWGRSGELFF.

This clone was counted only a few times. The chain has TRBV29-1 and TRBJ2-5, with 8 bases aligning to TRBD1. The end of the DNA aligns better with TRBJ2-7, so the J call may be wrong. The CDR3 runs 11 residues. Germline V gives CDR1 SQVTM, CDR2 ANQGSEA. The CDR3 DNA follows: TGCAGCGAGAGACAGGGGCTCGAGCAGTACTTC. Amino acids: CSERQGLEQYF.

The CDR3 bases are TGTGCCAGCAGCTTAGGGATGCTAGCGGGGAAGTACTTC. It codes for CASSLGMLAGKYF. This rearrangement joins TRBV7-2 to TRBJ2-5, with 9 positions matching TRBD2. CDR3 length: 13 amino acids. Germline V gene data show CDR1 as SGHTA and CDR2 as FQGNSA. V shed 1 base and J 12 bases; nucleotides not matched to a gene: 6.

The chain recombines TRBV18 with TRBJ2-7; 8 bases fit TRBD1. CDR3 length equals 15 residues. CDR1 and CDR2 (germline): KGHSH, LQKENI. V shed 0 bases and J 2 bases; nucleotides not matched to a gene: 3. The CDR3 loop reads CASSPPRTGPYEQYF. CDR3 nucleotides: TGTGCCAGCTCACCACCTAGGACAGGGCCCTACGAGCAGTACTTC.

The J gene is TRBJ1-5, the V gene TRBV5-1, with 10 positions matching TRBD1. CDR1 is SGHRS and CDR2 is YFSETQ in the germline V gene. The trim removed 3 bases at V and 7 bases at J, leaving 7 bases unmatched. The CDR3 runs 15 residues. The CDR3: CASSSTGGSEQPQHF. CDR3 sequence (DNA): TGCGCCAGCAGCTCGACAGGGGGCTCAGAGCAGCCCCAGCATTTT. The whole variable domain, filled in from reference TRBV5-1 and TRBJ1-5, reads KAGVTQTPRYLIKTRGQQVTLSCSPISGHRSVSWYQQTPGQGLQFLFEYFSETQRNKGNFPGRFSGRQFSNSRSEMNVSTLELGDSALYLCASSSTGGSEQPQHFGDGTRLSIL.

The rearrangement joins TRBV9 to TRBJ2-3; 13 bases are shared with TRBD2. CDR3 length: 17 amino acids. The germline gives CDR1 SGDLS, CDR2 YYNGEE. V gave up 3 bases and J gave up 4 bases; unmatched junction bases: 8. In DNA, the CDR3 is TGTGCCAGCAGCGGACTAGCGGGGGGCCAGAGTCCAGATACGCAGTATTTT. This sequence encodes CASSGLAGGQSPDTQYF.

This rearrangement joins TRBV2 to TRBJ2-1, with 7 nucleotides matching TRBD2. After removal of 0 bases from V and 1 base from J, the junction contained 3 bases not matched to a gene. Germline CDR1 reads SNHLY; CDR2 reads FYNNEI. This CDR3 region has 16 residues. Written as DNA, the CDR3 is TGTGCCAGCAGTGAAGCGGGGGAGGGATCCTACAATGAGCAGTTCTTC. Translated, it gives CASSEAGEGSYNEQFF. Together with reference TRBV2 and TRBJ2-1, the CDR3 gives the full variable domain: EPEVTQTPSHQVTQMGQEVILRCVPISNHLYFYWYRQILGQKVEFLVSFYNNEISEKSEIFDDQFSVERPDGSNFTLKIRSTKLEDSAMYFCASSEAGEGSYNEQFFGPGTRLTVL.

In this sample, this clone turned up a few times. The chain is built from TRBV7-3 and TRBJ1-1, with a possible D match to TRBD1 (6 bases). CDR1 and CDR2 (germline): SGHTA, FQGTGA. Trimming took off 2 bases at V and 2 bases at J, with 9 bases between the two ends. The CDR3 consists of 14 residues. Here the CDR3 DNA reads TGTGCCAGCAGCTTACACAGGGATAACACTGAAGCTTTCTTT. It specifies CASSLHRDNTEAFF. The full variable domain, rest sourced from reference TRBV7-3 and TRBJ1-1, is GAGVSQTPSNKVTEKGKYVELRCDPISGHTALYWYRQSLGQGPEFLIYFQGTGAADDSGLPNDRFFAVRPEGSVSTLKIQRTERGDSAVYLCASSLHRDNTEAFFGQGTRLTVV.

This chain connects TRBV5-6 to TRBJ2-1, with D uncertain. V was pared by 2 bases and J by 9 bases, with 9 bases between. The germline gives CDR1 SGHDT, CDR2 YYEEEE. The CDR3 totals 12 residues. The DNA for the CDR3 is TGTGCCAGCAGCTTCCAGGCGCTTGAGCAGTTCTTC. It encodes CASSFQALEQFF.

The J gene is TRBJ1-1, the V gene TRBV5-4; TRBD1 matches 7 bases. J gave up 5 bases and V 7 bases, and 17 bases lay outside the gene matches. CDR3 length equals 16 residues. Germline CDR1 reads SGHNT; CDR2 reads YYREEE (reference sequence). This CDR3 reads CASPSGGLAGRTEAFF. The DNA for the CDR3 is TGTGCCAGCCCCTCAGGGGGGCTTGCGGGCCGGACTGAAGCTTTCTTT. The full variable domain, its missing parts supplied by reference TRBV5-4 and TRBJ1-1, is ETGVTQSPTHLIKTRGQQVTLRCSSQSGHNTVSWYQQALGQGPQFIFQYYREEENGRGNFPPRFSGLQFPNYSSELNVNALELDDSALYLCASPSGGLAGRTEAFFGQGTRLTVV.

V and J are TRBV28 and TRBJ2-7; perhaps TRBD1 as D (5 bases). The CDR3 has 14 residues. The V gene's germline CDR1 is MDHEN and CDR2 SYDVKM. The V gene lost 5 bases and the J gene lost 3 bases, with 14 bases spanning the gap. DNA for the CDR3: TGTGCCAGCAGTCCAGGGAACGAACTCTACGAGCAGTACTTC. The encoded protein is CASSPGNELYEQYF. Complete variable domain (other parts from reference TRBV28 and TRBJ2-7): DVKVTQSSRYLVKRTGEKVFLECVQDMDHENMFWYRQDPGLGLRLIYFSYDVKMKEKGDIPEGYSVSREKKERFSLILESASTNQTSMYLCASSPGNELYEQYFGPGTRLTVT.

Turning to this clone: Other DNA sequences of this sample code for an identical CDR3. The rearrangement links TRBV9 to TRBJ2-2; TRBD1 matches at 7 bases. The germline V gene encodes CDR1 SGDLS and CDR2 YYNGEE. V shed 8 bases and J 5 bases; nucleotides not matched to a gene: 6. The CDR3 runs to 13 residues. The CDR3 DNA follows: TGTGCCAGTCGACAGGGTGGAACCGGGGAGCTGTTTTTT. Translated: CASRQGGTGELFF. The whole variable domain, remainder taken from reference TRBV9 and TRBJ2-2, is DSGVTQTPKHLITATGQRVTLRCSPRSGDLSVYWYQQSLDQGLQFLIQYYNGEERAKGNILERFSAQQFPDLHSELNLSSLELGDSALYFCASRQGGTGELFFGEGSRLTVL.

The chain has TRBV7-2 and TRBJ2-3, with 9 bases lining up with TRBD2. This CDR3 region has 15 residues. Germline V lookup: CDR1 SGHTA, CDR2 FQGNSA. V lost 5 bases and J lost 4; bases outside the gene matches: 7. DNA of the CDR3: TGTGCCAGCAGCCCGCGACTAGCGGTTTCAGATACGCAGTATTTT. Translated: CASSPRLAVSDTQYF.